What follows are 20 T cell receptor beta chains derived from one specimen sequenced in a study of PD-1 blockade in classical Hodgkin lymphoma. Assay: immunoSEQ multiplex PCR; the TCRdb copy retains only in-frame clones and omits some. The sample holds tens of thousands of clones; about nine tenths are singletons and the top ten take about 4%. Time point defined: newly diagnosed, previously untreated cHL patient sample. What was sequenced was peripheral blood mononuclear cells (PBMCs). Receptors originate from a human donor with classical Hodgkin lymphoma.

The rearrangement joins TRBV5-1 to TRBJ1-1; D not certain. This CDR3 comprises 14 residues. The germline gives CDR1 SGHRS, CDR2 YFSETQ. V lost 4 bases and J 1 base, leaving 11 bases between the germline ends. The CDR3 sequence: CASSTSVGNTEAFF. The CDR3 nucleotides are TGCGCCAGCAGCACTTCGGTCGGGAACACTGAAGCTTTCTTT.

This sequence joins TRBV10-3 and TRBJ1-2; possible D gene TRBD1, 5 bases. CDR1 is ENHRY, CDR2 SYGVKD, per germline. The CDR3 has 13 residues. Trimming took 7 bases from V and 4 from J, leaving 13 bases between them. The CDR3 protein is CAIKAGLPYGYTF. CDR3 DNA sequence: TGTGCCATCAAGGCAGGGCTTCCCTATGGCTACACCTTC.

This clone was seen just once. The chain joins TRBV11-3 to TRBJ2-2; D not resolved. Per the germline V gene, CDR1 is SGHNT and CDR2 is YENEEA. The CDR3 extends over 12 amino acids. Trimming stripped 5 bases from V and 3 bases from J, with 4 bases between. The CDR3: CASSPDTGELFF. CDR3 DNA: TGTGCCAGCAGCCCGGACACCGGGGAGCTGTTTTTT.

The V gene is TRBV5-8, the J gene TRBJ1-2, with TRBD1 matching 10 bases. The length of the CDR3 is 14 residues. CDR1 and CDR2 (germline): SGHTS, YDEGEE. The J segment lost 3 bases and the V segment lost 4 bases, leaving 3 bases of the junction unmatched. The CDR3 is CASSNGQGDYGYTF. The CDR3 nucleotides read TGTGCCAGCAGCAACGGACAGGGGGACTATGGCTACACCTTC.

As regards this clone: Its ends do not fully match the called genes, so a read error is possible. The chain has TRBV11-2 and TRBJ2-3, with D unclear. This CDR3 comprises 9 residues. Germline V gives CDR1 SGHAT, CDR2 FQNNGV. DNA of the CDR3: TGTGCCAGCCTAGATCCGCAGTATTTT. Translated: CASLDPQYF.

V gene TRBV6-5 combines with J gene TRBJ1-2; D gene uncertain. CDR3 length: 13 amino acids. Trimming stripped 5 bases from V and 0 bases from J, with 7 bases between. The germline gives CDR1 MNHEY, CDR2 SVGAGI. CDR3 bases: TGTGCCAGCAGTGACACAGCTAACTATGGCTACACCTTC. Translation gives CASSDTANYGYTF.

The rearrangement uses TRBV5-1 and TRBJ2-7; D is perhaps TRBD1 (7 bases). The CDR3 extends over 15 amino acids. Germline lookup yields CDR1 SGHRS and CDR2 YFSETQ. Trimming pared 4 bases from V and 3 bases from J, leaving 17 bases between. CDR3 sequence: CASSRGTVIDYEQYF. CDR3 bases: TGCGCCAGCAGCCGCGGGACAGTAATAGACTACGAGCAGTACTTC.

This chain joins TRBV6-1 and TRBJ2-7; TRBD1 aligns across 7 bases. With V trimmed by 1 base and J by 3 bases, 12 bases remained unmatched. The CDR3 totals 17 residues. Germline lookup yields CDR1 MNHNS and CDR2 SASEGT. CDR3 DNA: TGTGCCAGCAGTGAAGATGGGATCGGAAGGACAGGCTACGAGCAGTACTTC. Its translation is CASSEDGIGRTGYEQYF.

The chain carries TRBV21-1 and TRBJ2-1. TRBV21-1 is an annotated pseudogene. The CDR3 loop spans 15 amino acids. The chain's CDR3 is CASSKGGIIVDEQFF. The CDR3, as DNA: TGTGCCAGCAGCAAAGGGGGTATAATAGTGGATGAGCAGTTCTTC.

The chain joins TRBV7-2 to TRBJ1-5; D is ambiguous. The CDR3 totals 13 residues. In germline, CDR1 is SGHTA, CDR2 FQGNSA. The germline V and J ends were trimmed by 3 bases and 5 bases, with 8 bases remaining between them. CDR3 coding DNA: TGTGCCAGCAGCTTGTGGGCCGATCAGCCCCAGCATTTT. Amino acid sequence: CASSLWADQPQHF.

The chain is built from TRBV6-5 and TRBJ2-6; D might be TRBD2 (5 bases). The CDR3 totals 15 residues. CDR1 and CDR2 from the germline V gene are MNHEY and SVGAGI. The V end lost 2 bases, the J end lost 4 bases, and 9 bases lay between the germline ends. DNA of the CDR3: TGTGCCAGCAGTTACGAAGGGAGCGGGGCCAACGTCCTGACTTTC. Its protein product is CASSYEGSGANVLTF.

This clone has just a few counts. The CDR3 here is CASSLFGGDGYTF. The CDR3 DNA reads TGCGCCAGCAGCTTGTTTGGGGGAGATGGCTACACCTTC. The chain couples TRBV5-1 to TRBJ1-2; D perhaps matches TRBD1 (5 bases). Germline loops: CDR1 SGHRS, CDR2 YFSETQ. CDR3 length equals 13 residues. V was shortened by 1 base and J by 6 bases, with 10 bases between the two germline ends.

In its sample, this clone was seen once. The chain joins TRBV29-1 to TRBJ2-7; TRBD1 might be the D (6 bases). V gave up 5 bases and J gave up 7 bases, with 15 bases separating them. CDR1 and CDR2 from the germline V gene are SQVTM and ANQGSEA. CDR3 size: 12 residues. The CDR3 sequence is CSVSTGGDEQYF. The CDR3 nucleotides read TGCAGCGTTTCGACAGGTGGTGATGAGCAGTACTTC.

CDR3 DNA: TGTGCCAGCGCCCCCTGGGGGGCTGAGGGGGAAAAACTGTTTTTT. Protein product: CASAPWGAEGEKLFF. V gene TRBV27 combines with J gene TRBJ1-4, with D tentatively TRBD1 (6 bases). Germline CDR1 is MNHEY and CDR2 is SMNVEV (reference sequence). Trimming shortened V by 8 bases and J by 8 bases, and 21 bases separated the two germline ends. The CDR3 runs 15 residues.

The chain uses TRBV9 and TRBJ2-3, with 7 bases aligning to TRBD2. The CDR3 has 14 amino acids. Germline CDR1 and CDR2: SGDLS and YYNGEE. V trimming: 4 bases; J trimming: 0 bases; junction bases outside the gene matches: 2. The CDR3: CASSSSGSTDTQYF. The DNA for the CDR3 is TGTGCCAGCAGCTCTAGCGGTAGCACAGATACGCAGTATTTT.

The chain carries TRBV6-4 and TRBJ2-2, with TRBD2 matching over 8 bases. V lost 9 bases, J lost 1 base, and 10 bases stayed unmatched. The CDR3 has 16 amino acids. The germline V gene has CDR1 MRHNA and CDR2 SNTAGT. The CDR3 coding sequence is TGTGCCAGATCGCTTCGGGGGGGTCGGAACACCGGGGAGCTGTTTTTT. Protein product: CARSLRGGRNTGELFF.

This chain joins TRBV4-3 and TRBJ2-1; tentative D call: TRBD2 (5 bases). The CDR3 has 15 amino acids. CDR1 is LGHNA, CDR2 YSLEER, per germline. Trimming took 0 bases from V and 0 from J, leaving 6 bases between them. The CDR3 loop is CASSQEGSSYNEQFF. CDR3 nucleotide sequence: TGCGCCAGCAGCCAAGAAGGGAGCTCCTACAATGAGCAGTTCTTC.

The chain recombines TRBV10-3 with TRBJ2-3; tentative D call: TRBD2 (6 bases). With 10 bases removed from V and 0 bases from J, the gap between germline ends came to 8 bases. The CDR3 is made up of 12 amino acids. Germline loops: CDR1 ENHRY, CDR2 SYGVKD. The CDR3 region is CATSGSTDTQYF. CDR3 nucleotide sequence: TGTGCCACCAGCGGGAGCACAGATACGCAGTATTTT.

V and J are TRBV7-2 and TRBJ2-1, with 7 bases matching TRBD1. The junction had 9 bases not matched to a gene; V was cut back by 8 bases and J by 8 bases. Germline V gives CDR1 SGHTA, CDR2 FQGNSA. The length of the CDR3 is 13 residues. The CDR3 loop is CASRSTGSHEQFF. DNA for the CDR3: TGTGCCAGCCGATCGACAGGGAGCCATGAGCAGTTCTTC.

The CDR3 spells CASSFGLAVQETQYF. DNA of the CDR3: TGCGCCAGCAGCTTCGGACTAGCGGTCCAAGAGACCCAGTACTTC. The V call is TRBV5-1, the J call TRBJ2-5; 10 bases align to TRBD2. The V gene's germline CDR1 is SGHRS and CDR2 YFSETQ. CDR3 length: 15 residues. The trim removed 2 bases at V and 1 base at J, leaving 2 bases unmatched.